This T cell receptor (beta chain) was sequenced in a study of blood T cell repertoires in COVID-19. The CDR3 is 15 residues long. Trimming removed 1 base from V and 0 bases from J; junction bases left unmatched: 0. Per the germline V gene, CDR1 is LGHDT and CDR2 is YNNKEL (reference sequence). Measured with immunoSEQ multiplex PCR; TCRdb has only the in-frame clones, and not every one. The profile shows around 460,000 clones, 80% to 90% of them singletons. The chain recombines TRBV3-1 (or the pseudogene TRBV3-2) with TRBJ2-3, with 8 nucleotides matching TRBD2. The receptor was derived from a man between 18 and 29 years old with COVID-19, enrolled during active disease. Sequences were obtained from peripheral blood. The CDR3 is CASSQGGGSTDTQYF. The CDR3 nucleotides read TGTGCCAGCAGCCAAGGCGGGGGGAGCACAGATACGCAGTATTTT.